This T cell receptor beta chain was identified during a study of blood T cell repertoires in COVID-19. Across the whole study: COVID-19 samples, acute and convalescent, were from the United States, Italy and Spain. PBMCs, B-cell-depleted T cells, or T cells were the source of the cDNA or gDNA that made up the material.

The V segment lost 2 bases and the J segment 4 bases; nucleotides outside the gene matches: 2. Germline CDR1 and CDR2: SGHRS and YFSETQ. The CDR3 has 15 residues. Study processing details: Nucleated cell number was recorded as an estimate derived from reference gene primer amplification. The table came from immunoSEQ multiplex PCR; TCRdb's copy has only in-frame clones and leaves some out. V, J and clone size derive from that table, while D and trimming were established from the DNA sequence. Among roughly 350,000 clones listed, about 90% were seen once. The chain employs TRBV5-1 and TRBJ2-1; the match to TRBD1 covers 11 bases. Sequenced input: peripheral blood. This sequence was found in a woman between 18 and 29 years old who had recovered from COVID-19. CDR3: CASSFGQGAYNEQFF. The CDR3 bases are TGCGCCAGCAGCTTTGGACAGGGGGCATACAATGAGCAGTTCTTC.